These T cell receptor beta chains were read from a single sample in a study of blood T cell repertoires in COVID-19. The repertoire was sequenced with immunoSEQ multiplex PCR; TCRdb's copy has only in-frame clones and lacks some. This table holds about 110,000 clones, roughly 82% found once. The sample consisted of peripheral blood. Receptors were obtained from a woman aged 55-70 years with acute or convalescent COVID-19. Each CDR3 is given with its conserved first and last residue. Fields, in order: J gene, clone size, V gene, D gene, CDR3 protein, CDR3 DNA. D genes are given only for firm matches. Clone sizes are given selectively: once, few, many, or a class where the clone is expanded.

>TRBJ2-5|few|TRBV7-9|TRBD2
CASSATSGQETQYF
TGTGCCAGCAGCGCCACTAGCGGGCAAGAGACCCAGTACTTC
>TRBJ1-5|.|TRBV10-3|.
CAISGSQSGPDSNQPQHF
TGTGCCATCAGTGGGTCCCAGTCAGGTCCAGATAGCAATCAGCCCCAGCATTTT
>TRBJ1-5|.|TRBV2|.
CASSRREGKEPQHF
TGTGCCAGCAGTCGGAGGGAGGGGAAGGAGCCCCAGCATTTT
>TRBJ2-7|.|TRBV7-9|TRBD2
CASSPGRGVYEQYF
TGTGCCAGCAGCCCGGGACGGGGGGTATACGAGCAGTACTTC
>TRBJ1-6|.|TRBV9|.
CASSAGGHINSPLHF
TGTGCCAGCAGCGCCGGAGGCCACATTAATTCACCCCTCCACTTT
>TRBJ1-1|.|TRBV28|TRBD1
CASSLEGQGSFF
TGTGCCAGCAGTTTGGAGGGACAGGGATCTTTCTTT
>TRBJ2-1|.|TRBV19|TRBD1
CASSTHLGQGGNEQFF
TGTGCCAGTAGTACCCATCTCGGACAGGGAGGCAATGAGCAGTTCTTC
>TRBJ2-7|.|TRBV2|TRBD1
CASSEGQGQYF
TGTGCCAGCAGTGAGGGACAGGGACAGTACTTC
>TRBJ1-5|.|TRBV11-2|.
CASSLGQGYQPQHF
TGTGCCAGCAGCCTCGGCCAGGGCTATCAGCCCCAGCATTTT
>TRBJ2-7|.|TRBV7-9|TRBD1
CASSYTGQGYEQYF
TGTGCCAGCAGCTACACCGGACAGGGCTACGAGCAGTACTTC
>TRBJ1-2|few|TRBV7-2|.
CASSLVEALGYGYTF
TGTGCCAGCAGCTTAGTTGAGGCCCTCGGCTATGGCTACACCTTC
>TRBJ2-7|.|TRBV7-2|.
CASSRNPTGSYEQYF
TGTGCCAGCAGTCGGAACCCGACAGGCTCCTACGAGCAGTACTTC
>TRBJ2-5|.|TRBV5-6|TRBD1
CASNLIRGRAQETQYF
TGTGCCAGCAATCTTATCAGGGGGCGAGCCCAAGAGACCCAGTACTTC
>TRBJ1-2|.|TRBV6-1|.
CASSDLPPREYGYTF
TGTGCCAGCAGTGATCTCCCTCCCCGGGAATATGGCTACACCTTC
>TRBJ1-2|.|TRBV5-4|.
CASSGGWVRALGYTF
TGTGCCAGCAGCGGTGGCTGGGTGCGGGCCCTTGGCTACACCTTC
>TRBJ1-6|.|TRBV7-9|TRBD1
CASSSLGQGASPLHF
TGTGCCAGCAGCTCTCTAGGACAGGGGGCTTCACCCCTCCACTTT
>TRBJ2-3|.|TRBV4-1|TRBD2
CASKRSGGGVWDTQYF
TGCGCCAGCAAAAGGTCTGGCGGGGGGGTTTGGGATACGCAGTATTTT
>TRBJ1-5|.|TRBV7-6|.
CASSLGPGGNQPQHF
TGTGCCAGCAGCTTAGGTCCAGGGGGCAATCAGCCCCAGCATTTT
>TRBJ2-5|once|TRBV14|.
CASSQAGGKTQYF
TGTGCCAGCAGCCAAGCCGGGGGAAAGACCCAGTACTTC
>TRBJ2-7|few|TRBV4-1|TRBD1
CASSQGGQGAYEQYF
TGCGCCAGCAGCCAAGGGGGACAGGGGGCCTACGAGCAGTACTTC
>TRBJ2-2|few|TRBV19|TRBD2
CASRRRGLAGIGELFF
TGTGCCAGCCGTCGAAGGGGACTAGCGGGGATCGGGGAGCTGTTTTTT
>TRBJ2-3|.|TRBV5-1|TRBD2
CASSSGGAGTDTQYF
TGCGCCAGCAGCTCCGGGGGGGCAGGAACAGATACGCAGTATTTT
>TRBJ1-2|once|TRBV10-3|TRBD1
CAISVQGDYGYTF
TGTGCCATCAGTGTACAGGGGGACTATGGCTACACCTTC
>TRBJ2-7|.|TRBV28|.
CASSRGLYEQYF
TGTGCCAGCAGTCGGGGACTTTACGAGCAGTACTTC
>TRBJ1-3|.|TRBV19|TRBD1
CASRQTGAGNTIYF
TGTGCCAGTAGACAAACAGGGGCGGGAAACACCATATATTTT
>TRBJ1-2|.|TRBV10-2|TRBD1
CASSESTGYDYGYTF
TGCGCCAGCAGTGAGTCGACAGGGTATGACTATGGCTACACCTTC
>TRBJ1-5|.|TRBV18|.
CASSPGINNQPQHF
TGTGCCAGCTCCCCCGGGATCAACAATCAGCCCCAGCATTTT
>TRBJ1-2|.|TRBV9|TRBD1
CASSPPWAGQGNYGYTF
TGTGCCAGCAGCCCCCCGTGGGCGGGACAGGGGAACTATGGCTACACCTTC
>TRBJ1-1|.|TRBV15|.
CATSRLARDYTEAFF
TGTGCCACCAGCAGATTGGCTAGAGACTACACTGAAGCTTTCTTT
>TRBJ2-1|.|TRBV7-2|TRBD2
CASSYWTSGSGNEQFF
TGTGCCAGCAGCTACTGGACTAGCGGGTCTGGCAATGAGCAGTTCTTC
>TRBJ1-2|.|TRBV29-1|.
CSVEGPGTYGYTF
TGCAGCGTTGAAGGTCCAGGGACATATGGCTACACCTTC
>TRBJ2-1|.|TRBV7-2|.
CASSRPWATDEQFF
TGTGCCAGCAGCCGCCCGTGGGCAACGGATGAGCAGTTCTTC
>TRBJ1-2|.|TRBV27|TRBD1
CASSLEGGPGGYGYTF
TGTGCCAGCAGTTTAGAGGGCGGCCCAGGGGGCTATGGCTACACCTTC
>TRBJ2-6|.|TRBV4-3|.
CASSQFSGTLFSGANVLTF
TGCGCCAGCAGCCAATTCTCCGGGACACTTTTCTCTGGGGCCAACGTCCTGACTTTC
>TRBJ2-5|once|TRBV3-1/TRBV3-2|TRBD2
CASSPSGGAVETQYF
TGTGCCAGCAGCCCTAGCGGGGGGGCCGTTGAGACCCAGTACTTC
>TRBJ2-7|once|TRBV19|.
CASSIGGGSYEQYF
TGTGCCAGTAGTATAGGAGGCGGATCCTACGAGCAGTACTTC
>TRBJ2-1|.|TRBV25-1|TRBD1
CASSADRVHNEQFF
TGTGCCAGCAGTGCTGACAGGGTCCACAATGAGCAGTTCTTC
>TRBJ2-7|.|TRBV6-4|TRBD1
CASSDRDRGNEQYF
TGTGCCAGCAGTGACAGGGACAGGGGAAACGAGCAGTACTTC
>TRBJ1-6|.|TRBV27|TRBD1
CASSLGAATGHSPLHF
TGTGCCAGCAGTTTAGGGGCCGCGACAGGGCACTCACCCCTCCACTTT
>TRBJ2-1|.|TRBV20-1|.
CSAGTPNEQFF
TGCAGTGCCGGGACACCAAATGAGCAGTTCTTC
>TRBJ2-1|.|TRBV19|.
CASSIVAGNANEQFF
TGTGCCAGTAGTATAGTTGCAGGGAATGCCAATGAGCAGTTCTTC
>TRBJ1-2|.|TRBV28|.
CASSRDRGYGYTF
TGTGCCAGCAGCCGAGACAGAGGCTATGGCTACACCTTC
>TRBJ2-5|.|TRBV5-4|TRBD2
CASSFFSGGGETQYF
TGTGCCAGCAGCTTCTTTAGCGGGGGAGGTGAGACCCAGTACTTC
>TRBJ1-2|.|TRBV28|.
CASSLAGRGYGYTF
TGTGCCAGCAGTTTAGCCGGACGAGGGTATGGCTACACCTTC
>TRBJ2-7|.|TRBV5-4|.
CASGDIHYEQYF
TGTGCCAGCGGGGACATTCACTACGAGCAGTACTTC
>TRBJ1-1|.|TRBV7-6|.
CASSLGGPRLMNTEAFF
TGTGCCAGCAGCTTAGGTGGGCCTCGGCTAATGAACACTGAAGCTTTCTTT
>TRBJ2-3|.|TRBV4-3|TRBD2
CASSQDPTTSGGASADTQYF
TGCGCCAGCAGCCAAGATCCCACTACTAGCGGGGGGGCCTCAGCGGATACGCAGTATTTT
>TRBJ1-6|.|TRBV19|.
CASSSYSVVGNSPLHF
TGTGCCAGTAGTTCATACAGTGTCGTGGGTAATTCACCCCTCCACTTT
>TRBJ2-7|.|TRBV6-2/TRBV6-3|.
CASSYRSGGSYEQYF
TGTGCCAGCAGTTACCGGTCGGGGGGCTCTTACGAGCAGTACTTC
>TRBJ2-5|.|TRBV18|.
CASSPQRQETQYF
TGTGCCAGCTCACCCCAGCGGCAAGAGACCCAGTACTTC
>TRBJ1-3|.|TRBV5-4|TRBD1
CASSVGTDAGNTIYF
TGTGCCAGCAGCGTCGGGACAGACGCTGGAAACACCATATATTTT
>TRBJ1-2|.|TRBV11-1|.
CASSFEDFGYTF
TGTGCCAGCAGCTTCGAGGACTTTGGCTACACCTTC
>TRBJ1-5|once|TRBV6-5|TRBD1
CASRPTGGSNQPQHF
TGTGCCAGCAGACCGACAGGGGGTAGCAATCAGCCCCAGCATTTT
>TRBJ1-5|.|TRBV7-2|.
CASSLQPSAGYSNQPQHF
TGTGCCAGCAGCTTACAGCCCTCAGCAGGGTATAGCAATCAGCCCCAGCATTTT